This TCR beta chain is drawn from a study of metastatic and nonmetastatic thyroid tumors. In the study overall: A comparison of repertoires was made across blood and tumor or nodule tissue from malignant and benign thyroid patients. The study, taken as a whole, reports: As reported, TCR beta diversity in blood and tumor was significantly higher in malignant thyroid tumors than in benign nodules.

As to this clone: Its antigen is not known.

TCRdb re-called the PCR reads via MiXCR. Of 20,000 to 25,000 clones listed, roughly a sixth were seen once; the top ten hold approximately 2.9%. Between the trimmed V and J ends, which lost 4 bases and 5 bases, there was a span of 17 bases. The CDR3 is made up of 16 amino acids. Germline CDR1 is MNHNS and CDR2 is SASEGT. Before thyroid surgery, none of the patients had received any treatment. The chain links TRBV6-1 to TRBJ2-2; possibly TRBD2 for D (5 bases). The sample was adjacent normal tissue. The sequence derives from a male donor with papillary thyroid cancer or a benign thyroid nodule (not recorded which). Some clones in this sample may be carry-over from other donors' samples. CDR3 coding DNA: TGTGCCAGCAGTGCTCTAGCCAGCGTCAATACCGGGGAGCTGTTTTTT. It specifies CASSALASVNTGELFF.